These 30 T cell receptor beta chains came from one sample sequenced in a study of cytomegalovirus exposure and HLA in healthy donors. PCR primers comprised 60 Vbeta and 13 Jbeta primers. Here immunoSEQ multiplex PCR was the method, and the copy in TCRdb shows in-frame clones only, minus some. The profile shows over 100,000 clones, approximately 70% of them singletons. The sequenced material came from PBMCs. These receptors were taken from a young man in good health and CMV-seronegative.

The V and J genes are TRBV5-6 and TRBJ1-6; D is unresolved. The CDR3 runs 12 residues. V was cut by 7 bases and J by 6 bases, with 8 bases left in between. Germline V gene lookup returns CDR1 SGHDT and CDR2 YYEEEE. CDR3 coding DNA: TGTGCCAGCGGACTTCGTAATTCACCCCTCCACTTT. It is translated as CASGLRNSPLHF.

CDR3 DNA: TGCGCCAGCAGTCAAGGGGACTCTGGAAACACCATATATTTT. Protein: CASSQGDSGNTIYF. The chain carries TRBV10-1 and TRBJ1-3, with TRBD1 as a possible D gene (5 bases). V lost 5 bases and J lost 0, with 8 bases in between. Germline lookup yields CDR1 WNHNN and CDR2 SYGVQD (reference sequence). CDR3 length: 14 amino acids.

J is TRBJ1-6 and V is TRBV14, with TRBD1 matching over 8 bases. The CDR3 is 16 residues long. Germline trimming cut 4 bases from V and 9 bases from J; bases unmatched to any gene: 11. CDR1 SGHDN and CDR2 FVKESK come from the germline V gene. This CDR3 is CASSPIFRTGSSPLHF. DNA of the CDR3: TGTGCCAGCAGCCCGATCTTTAGGACAGGGAGTTCACCCCTCCACTTT.

CDR3 protein: CASSLGTDTDTQYF. The CDR3 DNA sequence: TGTGCCAGCAGCTTAGGGACAGACACAGATACGCAGTATTTT. J is TRBJ2-3 and V is TRBV7-9, with D maybe TRBD1 (6 bases). The germline V gene has CDR1 SEHNR and CDR2 FQNEAQ (reference sequence). The CDR3 extends over 14 amino acids. The germline V and J ends were trimmed by 1 base and 2 bases, with 7 bases remaining between them.

Only one count was recorded for this clone. J is TRBJ2-1 and V is TRBV29-1; no reliable D call. Germline CDR1 reads SQVTM; CDR2 reads ANQGSEA. The CDR3 spans 12 residues. The ends were cut back, 0 bases at V and 7 bases at J, with 7 bases in the middle. CDR3: CSVEEPRNEQFF. The CDR3, as DNA: TGCAGCGTTGAAGAACCACGGAATGAGCAGTTCTTC.

This clone was detected once. The CDR3 spells CSVDLTGGERQYF. The CDR3 bases are TGCAGCGTCGATCTTACAGGGGGAGAAAGGCAGTACTTC. This sequence joins TRBV29-1 and TRBJ2-7, with TRBD1 matching over 8 bases. The CDR3 totals 13 residues. CDR1 is SQVTM, CDR2 ANQGSEA, per germline. The J segment lost 9 bases and the V segment lost 6 bases, leaving 13 bases of the junction unmatched.

Only a few counts were recorded for this clone. The chain links TRBV27 to TRBJ1-1; 8 nucleotides line up with TRBD1. With V trimmed by 10 bases and J by 3 bases, 4 bases remained unmatched. The germline V gene has CDR1 MNHEY and CDR2 SMNVEV (reference sequence). The length of the CDR3 is 12 residues. The CDR3 DNA reads as TGTGCCACAGGGACAGGCTACACTGAAGCTTTCTTT. It translates to CATGTGYTEAFF.

The genes are TRBV18 and TRBJ2-3; D unresolved. The CDR3 has 14 residues. V was shortened by 3 bases and J by 0 bases, with 7 bases between the two germline ends. Germline values: CDR1 KGHSH, CDR2 LQKENI. CDR3 sequence reads: CASSPVMSTDTQYF. In DNA form, the CDR3 reads TGTGCCAGCTCACCCGTAATGAGCACAGATACGCAGTATTTT.

The genes are TRBV29-1 and TRBJ2-7, with 7 bases identical to TRBD1. CDR3 length equals 15 residues. Per the germline V gene, CDR1 is SQVTM and CDR2 is ANQGSEA. Trimming removed 4 bases from V and 3 bases from J; junction bases left unmatched: 12. The CDR3, as DNA: TGCAGCGTTGTACCGGACAGGCGAATCGGCTACGAGCAGTACTTC. Its translation is CSVVPDRRIGYEQYF.

The chain combines TRBV6-5 with TRBJ2-1, with D possibly TRBD1 on 6 matching bases. Deletions cut 3 bases from V and 5 bases from J, with 11 bases between. Germline assignment: CDR1 MNHEY and CDR2 SVGAGI. The CDR3 is made up of 14 amino acids. The CDR3 region is CASSYYGTHNEQFF. For the CDR3, the DNA is TGTGCCAGCAGTTATTACGGGACACACAATGAGCAGTTCTTC.

This chain connects TRBV9 to TRBJ2-3; 7 bases are a match to TRBD2. J gave up 2 bases and V 1 base, and 10 bases lay outside the gene matches. Germline V lookup: CDR1 SGDLS, CDR2 YYNGEE. The CDR3 has 17 residues. CDR3 in DNA: TGTGCCAGCAGCGTACAGATACTAGCGCGCTCCACAGATACGCAGTATTTT. Protein product: CASSVQILARSTDTQYF.

The rearrangement uses TRBV28 and TRBJ1-1, with D unclear. The CDR3 is 12 amino acids. The germline CDR1 and CDR2 sequences are MDHEN and SYDVKM. V shed 7 bases and J shed 2 bases, with 8 bases lying between them. The CDR3 sequence is CASNTDNTEAFF. The DNA of the CDR3 is TGTGCCAGCAACACAGACAACACTGAAGCTTTCTTT. Combining the CDR3 with reference TRBV28 and TRBJ1-1 gives the whole variable domain DVKVTQSSRYLVKRTGEKVFLECVQDMDHENMFWYRQDPGLGLRLIYFSYDVKMKEKGDIPEGYSVSREKKERFSLILESASTNQTSMYLCASNTDNTEAFFGQGTRLTVV.

This clone showed up just a few times. The chain joins TRBV23-1 to TRBJ1-2; 7 bases agree with TRBD1. TRBV23-1 is filed as an ORF, its function uncertain. Losses at the gene ends were 7 bases for V and 3 bases for J; bases not matched to a gene: 14. This CDR3 contains 16 residues. This chain's CDR3 is CASNRPGTVVDYGYTF. The CDR3 region has the DNA TGCGCCAGCAACCGCCCTGGGACAGTAGTGGACTATGGCTACACCTTC.

The chain is built from TRBV4-2 and TRBJ2-1, with 8 bases aligning to TRBD2. Germline-derived CDR1 and CDR2 are LGHNA and YNFKEQ. There are 15 residues in the CDR3. V gave up 0 bases and J gave up 7 bases; unmatched junction bases: 5. The CDR3 reads CASSQDVSGGNEQFF. DNA of the CDR3: TGTGCCAGCAGCCAAGACGTGTCGGGGGGGAATGAGCAGTTCTTC.

CDR3 protein: CASSVVTGGTDTQYF. The CDR3, as DNA: TGTGCCAGCAGCGTAGTAACGGGGGGCACAGATACGCAGTATTTT. The chain uses TRBV9 and TRBJ2-3, with a tentative D call TRBD2 (6 bases). Germline V gene sequence: CDR1 SGDLS, CDR2 YYNGEE. The V end lost 0 bases, the J end lost 1 base, and 9 bases lay between the germline ends. This CDR3 is 15 amino acids long.

The gene calls are TRBV5-6 and TRBJ2-7; tentative D call: TRBD2 (5 bases). Trimming removed 2 bases from V and 5 bases from J, with 8 bases in between. CDR1 is SGHDT and CDR2 is YYEEEE in the germline V gene. This CDR3 comprises 12 residues. This CDR3 is CASSFSGNEQYF. CDR3 nucleotide sequence: TGTGCCAGCAGCTTCTCCGGGAACGAGCAGTACTTC.

Regarding this clone: One end of the junction is discordant with germline, which a read error may explain. V and J are TRBV18 and TRBJ2-1; 13 nucleotides match TRBD2. CDR3 length: 16 residues. CDR1 and CDR2 (germline): KGHSH, LQKENI. CDR3: CASSPRLAGGYNEQFF. The CDR3 bases are TGTGCCAGCTCCCCACGACTAGCGGGAGGCTACAATGAGCAGTTCTTC.

V and J are TRBV5-1 and TRBJ1-1; 7 bases align to TRBD1. V lost 0 bases to trimming and J lost 4 bases; unmatched junction nucleotides: 6. Germline V lookup: CDR1 SGHRS, CDR2 YFSETQ. This CDR3 comprises 15 residues. In DNA form, the CDR3 reads TGCGCCAGCAGCTTGGCCGGCCAGGGGGGCACTGAAGCTTTCTTT. Its protein is CASSLAGQGGTEAFF.

V and J are TRBV29-1 and TRBJ2-7, with a possible D match to TRBD2 (6 bases). Germline lookup yields CDR1 SQVTM and CDR2 ANQGSEA. V lost 6 bases and J lost 3, with 15 bases in between. The length of the CDR3 is 13 residues. Written as DNA, the CDR3 is TGCAGCGTCCGCGGGGCGGCAGGCTACGAGCAGTACTTC. Translating gives CSVRGAAGYEQYF.

The CDR3 loop is CASRQRASRGEEGDTQYF. CDR3 in DNA: TGTGCCAGCAGACAGAGAGCTTCCCGGGGAGAAGAGGGAGATACGCAGTATTTT. The chain is built from TRBV2 and TRBJ2-3; TRBD2 might be the D (5 bases). Deletions cut 6 bases from V and 5 bases from J, with 27 bases between. This CDR3 is 18 amino acids long. Germline CDR1 reads SNHLY; CDR2 reads FYNNEI.

This chain links TRBV6-5 with TRBJ2-7; D unresolved. V was cut by 6 bases and J by 2 bases, with 11 bases left in between. The CDR3 is made up of 13 amino acids. From germline, CDR1 is MNHEY and CDR2 SVGAGI. The CDR3 sequence: CASRLTDAYEQYF. The CDR3 DNA follows: TGTGCCAGCAGGCTAACAGATGCCTACGAGCAGTACTTC.

A single count supports this clone. The chain employs TRBV27 and TRBJ2-1; 7 bases are shared with TRBD2. V lost 3 bases, J lost 8 bases, and 4 bases stayed unmatched. The germline gives CDR1 MNHEY, CDR2 SMNVEV (reference sequence). The CDR3 contains 13 residues. CDR3 in DNA: TGTGCCAGCAGTTTGGGAGGGCGAGATGAGCAGTTCTTC. It yields the protein CASSLGGRDEQFF.

Only one count was recorded for this clone. The gene calls are TRBV25-1 and TRBJ2-2; 7 nucleotides match TRBD2. CDR1 and CDR2 from the germline V gene are MGHDK and SYGVNS. The V and J ends lost 1 base and 4 bases, in that order; junction bases with no gene match: 3. The CDR3 has 15 residues. CDR3 sequence: CASSESPGGTGELFF. CDR3 nucleotide sequence: TGTGCCAGCAGTGAATCCCCGGGAGGCACCGGGGAGCTGTTTTTT.

The rearrangement joins TRBV6-5 to TRBJ2-7; TRBD2 might be the D (6 bases). V shed 8 bases and J shed 6 bases, with 14 bases lying between them. The CDR3 covers 12 residues. The V gene's germline CDR1 is MNHEY and CDR2 SVGAGI. The CDR3 DNA reads TGTGCCAGCGCGGGGAGACCCGGCGAGCAGTACTTC. Amino acid sequence: CASAGRPGEQYF.

The V and J genes are TRBV18 and TRBJ1-2; 7 nucleotides align to TRBD1. Germline CDR1 reads KGHSH; CDR2 reads LQKENI. The CDR3 length is 14 residues. J was trimmed by 2 bases and V by 4 bases; bases with no gene match: 4. CDR3 in amino acids: CASSLQQGNYGYTF. CDR3 sequence (DNA): TGTGCCAGCTCACTACAACAGGGGAACTATGGCTACACCTTC. Filled out from reference TRBV18 and TRBJ1-2, the complete variable domain reads NAGVMQNPRHLVRRRGQEARLRCSPMKGHSHVYWYRQLPEEGLKFMVYLQKENIIDESGMPKERFSAEFPKEGPSILRIQQVVRGDSAAYFCASSLQQGNYGYTFGSGTRLTVV.

V gene TRBV10-3 combines with J gene TRBJ2-7, with 10 positions matching TRBD2. The CDR3 sequence is 16 residues long. Germline CDR1 is ENHRY and CDR2 is SYGVKD. With V trimmed by 5 bases and J by 6 bases, 13 bases remained unmatched. The chain's CDR3 is CAISSEREGRIIEQYF. CDR3 sequence (DNA): TGTGCCATCAGTTCGGAGCGGGAGGGCCGAATAATCGAGCAGTACTTC.

This clone came up a few times. This chain connects TRBV11-2 to TRBJ2-5, with 8 bases matching TRBD2. In germline, CDR1 is SGHAT, CDR2 FQNNGV. The CDR3 is 17 residues long. Unmatched junction bases numbered 14, after V lost 3 bases and J lost 5 bases. In DNA, the CDR3 is TGTGCCAGCAGCTTCGGGGTTAGAAGCGGGGGATGGGAGACCCAGTACTTC. Its translation is CASSFGVRSGGWETQYF.

The J gene is TRBJ2-1, the V gene TRBV19; maybe TRBD1 (6 bases). CDR3 length: 15 amino acids. Trimming removed 4 bases at V and 7 bases at J, with 17 bases between. The germline gives CDR1 LNHDA, CDR2 SQIVND (reference sequence). The CDR3 protein is CASSRGRAQGNEQFF. The CDR3 DNA reads as TGTGCCAGTAGTAGGGGACGGGCCCAGGGGAATGAGCAGTTCTTC.

V is TRBV7-2 and J is TRBJ1-1; TRBD1 matches 8 bases. The CDR3 extends over 16 amino acids. Looked up from germline, CDR1 is SGHTA and CDR2 is FQGNSA. The V and J ends lost 5 bases and 0 bases, in that order; junction bases with no gene match: 8. The CDR3 spells CASSPRTGRVNTEAFF. The CDR3 nucleotides read TGTGCCAGCAGCCCTAGGACAGGGAGAGTGAACACTGAAGCTTTCTTT.

The chain links TRBV9 to TRBJ2-6; a weak D match, TRBD2 (5 bases). Trimming took 3 bases from V and 0 from J, leaving 13 bases between them. The germline V gene has CDR1 SGDLS and CDR2 YYNGEE. The CDR3 contains 17 residues. As DNA, the CDR3 is TGTGCCAGCAGCGCAGTGAGGGAGCTCTCTGGGGCCAACGTCCTGACTTTC. Its translation is CASSAVRELSGANVLTF.